Shown below are 22 T cell receptor beta chains from a single sample sequenced in a study of regulatory T cells in long-lasting Graves disease (dated by TCRdb to about 2021). The time point label, read with the paper, signifies: persistent/refractory GD, antithyroid drugs over 5 years with positive TRAb. RNA was extracted from PBMCs in TRIzol for both TCR sequencing and RNA sequencing. Libraries were built with multiplex PCR. Sequencing was carried out with an Illumina HiSeq 4000. CDR3 regions were amplified by Arm-PCR with iRepertoire HTBI primers to construct TCR beta libraries. Through fastp at Q25 and MiXCR, TCRdb rebuilt clones from the public reads, retaining in-frame beta chains. Every entry covers one CDR3 protein and lists the most common genes and DNA from its rows. For this sample there are 350,000 to 450,000 distinct CDR3 sequences; 21% appear just once. Roughly an eighth of the sample is held by the ten biggest clonotypes.

This specimen was peripheral blood mononuclear cells (PBMCs), taken when the disease was refractory, from a patient treated with antithyroid drugs. These receptors were obtained from a female donor with Graves disease.

CDR3 region: CASSVGPTWDQPQHF. The CDR3 DNA reads TGTGCCAGCAGCGTAGGCCCTACCTGGGATCAGCCCCAGCATTTT. The chain links TRBV9 to TRBJ1-5; D is ambiguous. The CDR3 covers 15 residues. The V end lost 0 bases, the J end lost 5 bases, and 12 bases lay between the germline ends. Germline CDR1 reads SGDLS; CDR2 reads YYNGEE.

About this clonotype itself: Mismatch with germline at one junction end may stem from a read error. The chain uses TRBV19 and TRBJ2-5; 7 bases align to TRBD1. There are 13 residues in the CDR3. The V gene's germline CDR1 is LNHDA and CDR2 SQIVND (reference sequence). CDR3 region: CASSITGTARVAF. In DNA, the CDR3 is TGTGCCAGTAGTATAACCGGGACAGCCCGGGTCGCGTTC. Supplemented by reference TRBV19 and TRBJ2-5, the full variable domain reads DGGITQSPKYLFRKEGQNVTLSCEQNLNHDAMYWYRQDPGQGLRLIYYSQIVNDFQKGDIAEGYSVSREKKESFPLTVTSAQKNPTAFYLCASSITGTARVAFGPGTRLLVL.

This clonotype was observed a few times. The V call is TRBV28, the J call TRBJ2-2; possibly TRBD1 or TRBD2 for D (5 bases each). V lost 6 bases to trimming and J lost 0 bases, with 14 bases between them. This CDR3 region has 16 residues. Germline CDR1 is MDHEN and CDR2 is SYDVKM. The CDR3 DNA sequence: TGTGCCAGCAGAGACAGCGGTGCGGCGAACACCGGGGAGCTGTTTTTT. Translation: CASRDSGAANTGELFF.

This clonotype was recorded at least ten times. The chain recombines TRBV20-1 with TRBJ2-5, with 12 bases that match TRBD2. Trimming took 6 bases from V and 1 from J; bases not matched to a gene: 9. This CDR3 is built from 16 residues. The germline V gene encodes CDR1 DFQATT and CDR2 SNEGSKA (reference sequence). CDR3 bases: TGCAGTGCAGAGACTAGCGGGAGTTTCGTCCAAGAGACCCAGTACTTC. It codes for CSAETSGSFVQETQYF.

This clonotype was recorded many times. The chain couples TRBV11-2 to TRBJ1-5; no firm D call. Germline V lookup: CDR1 SGHAT, CDR2 FQNNGV. The CDR3 spans 15 residues. V was shortened by 2 bases and J by 4 bases, with 12 bases between the two germline ends. The CDR3 nucleotides read TGTGCCAGCAGCTTAAGAGGGAATAATAATCAGCCCCAGCATTTT. As protein: CASSLRGNNNQPQHF.

This clonotype was seen at least ten times. This sequence joins TRBV6-1 and TRBJ2-7, with 10 bases that match TRBD2. This CDR3 has 14 residues. The J segment lost 4 bases and the V segment lost 6 bases, leaving 6 bases of the junction unmatched. Germline V gene data show CDR1 as MNHNS and CDR2 as SASEGT. Here the CDR3 reads CASRTTSGVYEQYF. The CDR3, as DNA: TGTGCCAGCAGAACAACTAGCGGGGTTTACGAGCAGTACTTC.

This clonotype showed up many times. The genes are TRBV3-1 and TRBJ2-4, with D maybe TRBD1 (5 bases). Germline V gene data show CDR1 as LGHDT and CDR2 as YNNKEL (reference sequence). V was cut by 4 bases and J by 0 bases, with 13 bases left in between. The CDR3 spans 16 residues. CDR3 sequence: CASSRQGDLAKNIQYF. The CDR3 coding sequence is TGTGCCAGCAGCCGGCAGGGTGATCTAGCCAAAAACATTCAGTACTTC.

Worth noting for this clonotype: This may arise from a read error, as a much more abundant clone is one base away. V gene TRBV6-5 combines with J gene TRBJ1-5; D is undetermined. CDR3 length equals 14 residues. The ends were cut back, 2 bases at V and 9 bases at J, with 14 bases in the middle. Germline V gene lookup returns CDR1 MNHEY and CDR2 SVGAGI. This chain's CDR3 is CASSYGAARGPQHF. CDR3 nucleotides: TGTGCCAGCAGTTACGGTGCGGCCCGGGGGCCCCAGCATTTT.

J is TRBJ2-7 and V is TRBV25-1, with a weak D call TRBD2 (5 bases). In germline, CDR1 is MGHDK, CDR2 SYGVNS. The CDR3 is made up of 14 amino acids. Trimming took off 0 bases at V and 2 bases at J, with 8 bases between the two ends. CDR3 nucleotide sequence: TGTGCCAGCAGTGAATATTACGGGACCTACGAGCAGTACTTC. Translation: CASSEYYGTYEQYF.

V and J are TRBV9 and TRBJ2-4; maybe TRBD2 (6 bases). Germline V lookup: CDR1 SGDLS, CDR2 YYNGEE. The CDR3 contains 16 residues. With 0 bases removed from V and 0 bases from J, the gap between germline ends came to 10 bases. The CDR3 DNA reads as TGTGCCAGCAGCGTAGGGGGGGAAATAGCCAAAAACATTCAGTACTTC. As protein: CASSVGGEIAKNIQYF.

This clonotype was seen repeatedly, ten times or more. V gene TRBV2 combines with J gene TRBJ2-2; D is undetermined. The CDR3 consists of 14 residues. The germline V gene encodes CDR1 SNHLY and CDR2 FYNNEI. The V end lost 10 bases, the J end lost 5 bases, and 17 bases lay between the germline ends. The CDR3 bases are TGTGCCACTAGGGAAAGTATTGGAACCGGGGAGCTGTTTTTT. Encoded protein: CATRESIGTGELFF.

This clonotype was counted at least ten times. The chain joins TRBV28 to TRBJ2-5, with TRBD2 identical over 8 bases. Unmatched junction bases numbered 4, after V lost 10 bases and J lost 0 bases. CDR3 length equals 13 residues. From germline, CDR1 is MDHEN and CDR2 SYDVKM. The CDR3 DNA reads TGTGCCACCCGACTAGCGTACCAAGAGACCCAGTACTTC. Residues: CATRLAYQETQYF.

This clonotype was seen ten or more times. This chain uses TRBV7-9 with TRBJ2-5; D possibly corresponds to TRBD2 (7 bases). Germline V gives CDR1 SEHNR, CDR2 FQNEAQ (reference sequence). This CDR3 has 18 residues. V was cut by 5 bases and J by 3 bases, with 25 bases left in between. The CDR3: CASSPIGLDSSGEETQYF. The CDR3 DNA reads as TGTGCCAGCAGCCCGATCGGACTAGACTCCTCAGGGGAAGAGACCCAGTACTTC.

There are many counts of this clonotype. The chain combines TRBV6-2 or TRBV6-3 with TRBJ1-2, with D maybe TRBD1 (6 bases). V was shortened by 2 bases and J by 2 bases, with 12 bases between the two germline ends. The CDR3 runs 15 residues. The V gene's germline CDR1 is MNHEY and CDR2 SVGEGT. CDR3 nucleotide sequence: TGTGCCAGCAGTTACGAACAGGGAGGGAACTATGGCTACACCTTC. It encodes CASSYEQGGNYGYTF.

This chain connects TRBV19 to TRBJ2-7, with 12 bases aligning to TRBD2. The V gene end was trimmed by 3 bases and the J gene end by 2 bases; junction bases not matched to a gene: 5. The CDR3 has 16 amino acids. CDR1 LNHDA and CDR2 SQIVND come from the germline V gene (reference sequence). The CDR3 DNA is TGTGCCAGTAGTATTTCTAGCGGGAGGGAGCCCTACGAGCAGTACTTC. It is translated as CASSISSGREPYEQYF.

This chain joins TRBV20-1 and TRBJ2-3, with TRBD2 identical over 8 bases. The length of the CDR3 is 16 residues. Germline assignment: CDR1 DFQATT and CDR2 SNEGSKA (reference sequence). V trimming: 5 bases; J trimming: 0 bases; junction bases outside the gene matches: 10. DNA of the CDR3: TGCAGTGCTGGCAGGACTAGCTGGGGTAGCACAGATACGCAGTATTTT. Protein product: CSAGRTSWGSTDTQYF.

In nucleotides, the CDR3 is TGTGCCACCAGCACCGGGACTTGGGGTGGAGAGACCCAGTACTTC. Its protein is CATSTGTWGGETQYF. V usage is TRBV15 and J usage is TRBJ2-5, with D possibly matching TRBD2 (6 bases). The CDR3 sequence is 15 residues long. Per the germline V gene, CDR1 is LNHNV and CDR2 is YYDKDF (reference sequence). V was pared by 4 bases and J by 4 bases, with 16 bases between.

The table lists this clonotype with a few counts. The chain combines TRBV5-1 with TRBJ1-4; possible D gene TRBD1, 6 bases. The V gene's germline CDR1 is SGHRS and CDR2 YFSETQ. Trimming removed 4 bases from V and 3 bases from J, with 13 bases in between. This CDR3 region has 15 residues. The CDR3 sequence is CASSKSGEPNEKLFF. The CDR3 nucleotides are TGCGCCAGCAGCAAATCAGGGGAGCCTAATGAAAAACTGTTTTTT.

This clonotype came up many times. V and J are TRBV27 and TRBJ2-7; D not certain. CDR1 MNHEY and CDR2 SMNVEV come from the germline V gene (reference sequence). The CDR3 totals 16 residues. The V gene lost 5 bases and the J gene lost 3 bases, with 20 bases spanning the gap. For the CDR3, the DNA is TGTGCCAGCAGTCCCTCGTGGAGTCGGACGAACTACGAGCAGTACTTC. Amino acids: CASSPSWSRTNYEQYF.

This clonotype was found many times. The rearrangement uses TRBV20-1 and TRBJ2-5; the D gene is possibly TRBD1 (5 bases). The CDR3 is 11 residues long. CDR1 and CDR2 from the germline V gene are DFQATT and SNEGSKA (reference sequence). V dropped 7 bases and J dropped 3 bases, with 9 bases sitting between them. The CDR3 loop reads CSGQSKETQYF. The CDR3 coding sequence is TGCAGTGGACAGTCGAAAGAGACCCAGTACTTC.

This clonotype showed up many times. CDR3 in amino acids: CASSRASGSAGANVLTF. Written as DNA, the CDR3 is TGTGCCAGCAGCCGAGCAAGCGGGAGTGCTGGGGCCAACGTCCTGACTTTC. The chain uses TRBV3-1 and TRBJ2-6; 8 bases map to TRBD2. Germline CDR1 LGHDT, CDR2 YNNKEL (reference sequence). The CDR3 covers 17 residues. Trimming removed 4 bases from V and 2 bases from J; junction bases left unmatched: 7.

CDR3 sequence (DNA): TGTGCCAGCAGTTTATCGGGGGCGGGAGATACGCAGTATTTT. It is translated as CASSLSGAGDTQYF. This sequence joins TRBV12-3 or TRBV12-4 and TRBJ2-3, with D perhaps TRBD1 or TRBD2 (6 bases each). Trimming took off 2 bases at V and 5 bases at J, with 11 bases between the two ends. There are 14 residues in the CDR3.